This T cell receptor beta chain was retrieved from a study of OX40 agonist ivuxolimab in advanced cancers. A remark on this clone: Its specificity is unknown.

Patients were ineligible given autoimmune disease history or systemic immunosuppression. Findings of the study overall: The CD4+ and CD8+ T cells in the blood had expanded clonally by week 6 at 0.1 to 3.0 mg/kg. The authors also found low normalized T-cell clonal expansion in some nonresponders.

The assay was immunoSEQ multiplex PCR, and TCRdb's table has in-frame clones only and misses some. The sample lists about 61,000 clones, around 93% occurring once. This TCR came from an adult with an advanced solid tumor such as melanoma, head and neck, liver or kidney cancer. The specimen was CD4+ or CD8+ T cells sorted from blood, collected in a trial of the OX40 agonist ivuxolimab.

CDR3: CASSFDGYGYTF. The CDR3 nucleotides read TGTGCCAGCAGCTTTGACGGATATGGCTACACCTTC. V usage is TRBV7-3 and J usage is TRBJ1-2; D unclear. V lost 3 bases to trimming and J lost 5 bases, with 7 bases between them. The length of the CDR3 is 12 residues. In germline, CDR1 is SGHTA, CDR2 FQGTGA.